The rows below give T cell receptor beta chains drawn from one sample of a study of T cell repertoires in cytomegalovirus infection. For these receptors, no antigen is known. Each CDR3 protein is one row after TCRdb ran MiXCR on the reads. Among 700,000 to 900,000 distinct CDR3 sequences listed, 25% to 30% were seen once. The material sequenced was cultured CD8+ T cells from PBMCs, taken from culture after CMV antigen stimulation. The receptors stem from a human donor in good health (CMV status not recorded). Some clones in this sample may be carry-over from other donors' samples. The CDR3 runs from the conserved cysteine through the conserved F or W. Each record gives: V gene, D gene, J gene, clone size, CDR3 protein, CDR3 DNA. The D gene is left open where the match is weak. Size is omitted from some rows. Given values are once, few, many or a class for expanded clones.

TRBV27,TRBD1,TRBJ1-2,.,CASSLGQGKVYGYTF,TGTGCCAGCAGTCTCGGACAGGGGAAGGTATATGGCTACACCTTC
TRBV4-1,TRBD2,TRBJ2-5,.,CASSPIGLAGQETQYF,TGCGCCAGCAGCCCGATCGGACTAGCGGGACAAGAGACCCAGTACTTC
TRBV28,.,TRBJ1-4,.,CASSLQGGAQNEKLFF,TGTGCCAGCAGTTTACAAGGCGGGGCGCAAAATGAAAAACTGTTTTTT
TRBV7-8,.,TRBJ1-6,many,CASSLWDWDGPLHF,TGTGCCAGCAGCTTGTGGGACTGGGACGGACCCCTCCACTTT
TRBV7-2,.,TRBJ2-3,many,CASSAGDVIRGTDTQYF,TGTGCCAGCAGCGCAGGGGACGTAATCAGGGGCACAGATACGCAGTATTTT
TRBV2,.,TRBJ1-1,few,CASSRQAWNTEAFF,TGTGCCAGCAGTCGACAGGCCTGGAACACTGAAGCTTTCTTT
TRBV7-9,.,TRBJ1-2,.,CASSSRKTSGYHGYTF,TGTGCCAGCAGCTCCCGCAAGACCTCGGGATATCATGGCTACACCTTC
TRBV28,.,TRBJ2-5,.,CASSHPDGQETQYF,TGTGCCAGCAGTCACCCGGACGGGCAAGAGACCCAGTACTTC
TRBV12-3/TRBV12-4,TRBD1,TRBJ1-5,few,CASNDDRGLYSNQPQHF,TGTGCCAGCAATGATGACAGGGGGCTCTATAGCAATCAGCCCCAGCATTTT
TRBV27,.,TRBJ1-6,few,CASSFQGTSSYNSPLHF,TGTGCCAGTTCATTCCAGGGAACTAGCTCCTATAATTCACCCCTCCACTTT
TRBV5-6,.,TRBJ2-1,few,CASSLGGAAGQFF,TGTGCCAGCAGCCTGGGGGGGGCCGCGGGGCAGTTCTTC
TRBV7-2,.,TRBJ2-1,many,CASSLLSSYNEQFF,TGTGCCAGCAGCTTACTGAGCTCCTACAATGAGCAGTTCTTC
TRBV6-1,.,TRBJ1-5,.,CASSEALGYGASNQPQHF,TGTGCCAGCAGTGAAGCGCTCGGTTACGGGGCTAGCAATCAGCCCCAGCATTTT
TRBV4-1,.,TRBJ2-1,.,CASSQVSGYDNEQFF,TGCGCCAGCAGCCAGGTCAGCGGGTACGACAATGAGCAGTTCTTC
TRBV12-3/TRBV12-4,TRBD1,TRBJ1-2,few,CASSVTTGGVGYTF,TGTGCCAGCAGCGTTACCACAGGGGGCGTTGGCTACACCTTC
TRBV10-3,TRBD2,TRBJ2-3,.,CAIRTGLAGTDTQYF,TGTGCCATCAGGACTGGACTAGCGGGCACAGATACGCAGTATTTT
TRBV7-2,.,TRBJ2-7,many,CASSPPAYEQYF,TGTGCCAGCAGCCCGCCTGCCTACGAGCAGTACTTC
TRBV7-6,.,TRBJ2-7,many,CASSLTSASYEQYF,TGTGCCAGCAGCTTAACCAGTGCTTCCTACGAGCAGTACTTC
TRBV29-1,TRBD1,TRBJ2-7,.,CSVELDRPYEQYF,TGCAGCGTTGAATTGGACAGGCCCTACGAGCAGTACTTC
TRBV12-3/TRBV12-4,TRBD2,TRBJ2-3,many,CASSLVGSGGAEDTQYF,TGTGCCAGCAGTTTAGTAGGTAGCGGGGGGGCAGAAGATACGCAGTATTTT
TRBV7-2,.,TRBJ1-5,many,CASSLADFQPQHF,TGTGCCAGCAGCTTAGCCGATTTTCAGCCCCAGCATTTT
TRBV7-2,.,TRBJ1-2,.,CASSLSGGPDYGYTF,TGTGCCAGCAGCCTAAGCGGCGGGCCGGACTATGGCTACACCTTC
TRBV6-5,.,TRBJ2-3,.,CASSYLGGGSTDTQYF,TGTGCCAGCAGTTATTTAGGGGGGGGCAGCACAGATACGCAGTATTTT
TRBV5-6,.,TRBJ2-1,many,CASSLVDNEQFF,TGTGCCAGCAGCTTAGTAGACAATGAGCAGTTCTTC
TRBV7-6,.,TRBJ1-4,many,CASSPTIATNEKLFF,TGTGCCAGCAGCCCGACGATTGCAACTAATGAAAAACTGTTTTTT
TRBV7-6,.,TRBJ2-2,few,CASSLVVSTGSDTGELFF,TGTGCTAGCAGCTTAGTGGTCAGTACTGGATCGGACACCGGGGAGCTGTTTTTT
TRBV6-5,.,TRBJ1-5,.,CASSYDRSNQPQHF,TGTGCCAGCAGTTACGACAGGAGCAATCAGCCCCAGCATTTT
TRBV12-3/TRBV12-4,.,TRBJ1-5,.,CASSTDRLNQPQHF,TGTGCCAGCAGCACTGACAGGCTCAATCAGCCCCAGCATTTT
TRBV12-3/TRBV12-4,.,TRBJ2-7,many,CASVLGSNSYEQYF,TGTGCCAGCGTACTAGGGTCCAACTCCTACGAGCAGTACTTC
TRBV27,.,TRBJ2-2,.,CASSWTPGTGELFF,TGTGCCAGCAGCTGGACCCCGGGCACCGGGGAGCTGTTTTTT
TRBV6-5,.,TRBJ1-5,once,CASRNGDSNQPQHF,TGTGCCAGCAGGAACGGTGATAGCAATCAGCCCCAGCATTTT
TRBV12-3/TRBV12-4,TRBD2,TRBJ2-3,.,CASSSRGVAGGPTDTQYF,TGTGCCAGCAGTTCCAGGGGGGTAGCGGGGGGCCCAACGGATACGCAGTATTTT